The present T cell receptor beta chain was sequenced within a study of cytomegalovirus exposure and HLA in healthy donors. PCR primers comprised 60 Vbeta and 13 Jbeta primers. Clones were sequenced by immunoSEQ multiplex PCR, and TCRdb holds only the in-frame ones, with some missing. The sample gives about 76,000 clones, approximately 78% of which show up once; 2.5% is in the top ten. Per the germline V gene, CDR1 is MNHEY and CDR2 is SVGAGI. V was cut by 5 bases and J by 6 bases, with 17 bases left in between. This CDR3 comprises 14 residues. The sequencing sample was made of PBMCs. The chain couples TRBV6-5 to TRBJ2-7; possible D gene TRBD1, 8 bases. The clonotype was recovered from a male donor in good health and CMV-seropositive. CDR3 bases: TGTGCCAGCAGTCGGGGGGACAGGTTAGCCGAGCAGTACTTC. Its translation: CASSRGDRLAEQYF.